The rows below give T cell receptor beta chains drawn from one sample of a study of beta chain features in type 1 diabetes. Method: immunoSEQ multiplex PCR; TCRdb's copy keeps in-frame clones and lacks some. The repertoire has around 150,000 clones, roughly 60% of them found once; the top ten carry roughly 0.092%. Sequencing was performed on naive CD4+ T cells from blood. Receptors originate from a man younger than 40 with type 1 diabetes. Each CDR3 is given with its conserved first and last residue. A D gene is named only where the DNA matches it firmly. Clone sizes are given selectively: once, few, many, or a class where the clone is expanded.

size: .
V: TRBV29-1
D: TRBD1
J: TRBJ2-1
DNA: TGCAGCGTTGATCAGGGGGCTGGTGAGCAGTTCTTC
CDR3: CSVDQGAGEQFF

size: few
V: TRBV29-1
D: .
J: TRBJ2-3
DNA: TGCAGCGTCGCAACCAGGGGATCCACAGATACGCAGTATTTT
CDR3: CSVATRGSTDTQYF

size: .
V: TRBV30
D: .
J: TRBJ1-2
DNA: TGTGCCTGGAGTCATTCGGGGACTGGCTACACCTTC
CDR3: CAWSHSGTGYTF

size: .
V: TRBV7-9
D: .
J: TRBJ1-6
DNA: TGTGCCAGCAGCTTAGTCGGAACTTCACCCCTCCACTTT
CDR3: CASSLVGTSPLHF

size: .
V: TRBV29-1
D: .
J: TRBJ1-1
DNA: TGCAGCGTTGGACGGAACACTGAAGCTTTCTTT
CDR3: CSVGRNTEAFF

size: few
V: TRBV29-1
D: .
J: TRBJ2-7
DNA: TGCAGCGTCGAAGACGGTTTTGGTGAGCAGTACTTC
CDR3: CSVEDGFGEQYF

size: .
V: TRBV7-2
D: .
J: TRBJ1-1
DNA: TGTGCCAGCAGCGTTCAGAGGAACGCTGAAGCTTTCTTT
CDR3: CASSVQRNAEAFF

size: .
V: TRBV9
D: TRBD1
J: TRBJ2-5
DNA: TGTGCCAGCAGCGAAACGGGACAGGGAGTCCCCCAAGAGACCCAGTACTTC
CDR3: CASSETGQGVPQETQYF

size: few
V: TRBV28
D: TRBD1
J: TRBJ1-2
DNA: TGTGCCAGCAGCCGGACAGGGCGGTATGGCTACACCTTC
CDR3: CASSRTGRYGYTF

size: .
V: TRBV27
D: .
J: TRBJ2-5
DNA: TGTGCCAGCAGTTCCAAGAGGGGGGGGTACCAAGAGACCCAGTACTTC
CDR3: CASSSKRGGYQETQYF

size: .
V: TRBV25-1
D: .
J: TRBJ2-7
DNA: TGTGCCAGCAGTGATTCGTTCGGCTACGAGCAGTACTTC
CDR3: CASSDSFGYEQYF

size: .
V: TRBV19
D: .
J: TRBJ2-5
DNA: TGTGCCAGTAGTAAGACCCCGCCGGAGACCCAGTACTTC
CDR3: CASSKTPPETQYF

size: .
V: TRBV28
D: .
J: TRBJ1-1
DNA: TGTGCCAGCAGTTTTCCCACCGGGAACACTGAAGCTTTCTTT
CDR3: CASSFPTGNTEAFF

size: few
V: TRBV30
D: .
J: TRBJ2-5
DNA: TGTGCCTGGAGGGGAAGCGAAGTGGTAGAGACCCAGTACTTC
CDR3: CAWRGSEVVETQYF

size: .
V: TRBV29-1
D: .
J: TRBJ1-2
DNA: TGCAGCGCTGACCGGTGGGGCTATGGCTACACCTTC
CDR3: CSADRWGYGYTF

size: .
V: TRBV25-1
D: .
J: TRBJ2-3
DNA: TGTGCCAGAGGGACATCTTATACGCAGTATTTT
CDR3: CARGTSYTQYF

size: few
V: TRBV29-1
D: TRBD1
J: TRBJ1-4
DNA: TGCAGCGTCCGACAGGGGGCGGACGAAAAACTGTTTTTT
CDR3: CSVRQGADEKLFF

size: .
V: TRBV29-1
D: TRBD1
J: TRBJ2-5
DNA: TGCAGCGTTCGGGACAGGGGATGGGAGACCCAGTACTTC
CDR3: CSVRDRGWETQYF

size: .
V: TRBV28
D: .
J: TRBJ1-1
DNA: TGTGCCAGCAGTCTTCAACCTGGGAGCACTGAAGCTTTCTTT
CDR3: CASSLQPGSTEAFF

size: .
V: TRBV29-1
D: .
J: TRBJ2-7
DNA: TGCAGCGGTGGTTGGATTTACGAGCAGTACTTC
CDR3: CSGGWIYEQYF

size: .
V: TRBV7-9
D: .
J: TRBJ2-3
DNA: TGTGCCAGCAGCTTATATCGGGACAACACAGATACGCAGTATTTT
CDR3: CASSLYRDNTDTQYF

size: .
V: TRBV9
D: .
J: TRBJ2-5
DNA: TGTGCCAGCAGCGTCGGAGGTGGCAGCCGCCAAGAGACCCAGTACTTC
CDR3: CASSVGGGSRQETQYF

size: .
V: TRBV30
D: TRBD1
J: TRBJ1-2
DNA: TGTGCCTGGGCTCAGGGGGAGGGCTATGGCTACACCTTC
CDR3: CAWAQGEGYGYTF

size: .
V: TRBV5-1
D: .
J: TRBJ2-2
DNA: TGCGCCAGCAGCTTGGGACAGACCACCGGGGAGCTGTTTTTT
CDR3: CASSLGQTTGELFF

size: few
V: TRBV6-6
D: .
J: TRBJ2-6
DNA: TGTGCCAGCAGTTACTTCTCTGGGGCCAACGTCCTGACTTTC
CDR3: CASSYFSGANVLTF

size: .
V: TRBV7-2
D: .
J: TRBJ2-1
DNA: TGTGCCAGCAGCTTAGGAGCAGGACGATACAATGAGCAGTTCTTC
CDR3: CASSLGAGRYNEQFF

size: .
V: TRBV25-1
D: .
J: TRBJ2-2
DNA: TGTGCCAGCACGGGGTTCTCCGGGGAGCTGTTTTTT
CDR3: CASTGFSGELFF

size: few
V: TRBV7-8
D: .
J: TRBJ2-1
DNA: TGTGCCAGCAGCTTAGAACAGACCTACAATGAGCAGTTCTTC
CDR3: CASSLEQTYNEQFF

size: .
V: TRBV30
D: .
J: TRBJ2-1
DNA: TGTGCCTGGAGTGTCGAGGGGGGCTCCTACAATGAGCAGTTCTTC
CDR3: CAWSVEGGSYNEQFF

size: .
V: TRBV6-6
D: .
J: TRBJ2-7
DNA: TGTGCCAGCAGTCCCTACTACGAGCAGTACTTC
CDR3: CASSPYYEQYF

size: .
V: TRBV25-1
D: .
J: TRBJ2-5
DNA: TGTGCCAGCAGTGAACGAGGGAACAGCAACGTCCAAGAGACCCAGTACTTC
CDR3: CASSERGNSNVQETQYF